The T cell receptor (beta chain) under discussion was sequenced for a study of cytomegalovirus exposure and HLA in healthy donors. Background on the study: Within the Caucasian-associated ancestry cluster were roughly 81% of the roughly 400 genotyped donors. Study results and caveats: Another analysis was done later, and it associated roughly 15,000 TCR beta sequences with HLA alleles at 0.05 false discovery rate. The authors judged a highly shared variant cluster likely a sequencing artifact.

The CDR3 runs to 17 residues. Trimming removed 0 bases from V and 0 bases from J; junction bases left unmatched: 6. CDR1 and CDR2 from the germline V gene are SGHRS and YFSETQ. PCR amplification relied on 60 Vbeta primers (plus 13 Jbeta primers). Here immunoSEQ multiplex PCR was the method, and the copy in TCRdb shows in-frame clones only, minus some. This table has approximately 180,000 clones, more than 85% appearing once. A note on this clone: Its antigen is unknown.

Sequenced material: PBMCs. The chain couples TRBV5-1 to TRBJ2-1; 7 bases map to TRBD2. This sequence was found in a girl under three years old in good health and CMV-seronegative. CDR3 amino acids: CASSLVILADSYNEQFF. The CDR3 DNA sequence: TGCGCCAGCAGCTTGGTTATCCTAGCGGACTCCTACAATGAGCAGTTCTTC.